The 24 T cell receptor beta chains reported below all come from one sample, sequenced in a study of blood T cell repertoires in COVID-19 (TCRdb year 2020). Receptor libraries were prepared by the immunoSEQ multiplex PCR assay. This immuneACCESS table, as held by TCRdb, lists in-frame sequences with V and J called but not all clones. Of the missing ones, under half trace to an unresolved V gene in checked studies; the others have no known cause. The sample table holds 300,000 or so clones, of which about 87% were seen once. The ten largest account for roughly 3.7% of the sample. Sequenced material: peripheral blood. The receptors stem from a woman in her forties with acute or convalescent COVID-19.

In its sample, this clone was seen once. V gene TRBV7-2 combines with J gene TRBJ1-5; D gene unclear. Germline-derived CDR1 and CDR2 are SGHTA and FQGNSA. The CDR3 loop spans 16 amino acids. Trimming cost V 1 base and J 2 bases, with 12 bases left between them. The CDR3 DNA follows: TGTGCCAGCAGCTTAGTCTCTCTGGGAGGCAATCAGCCCCAGCATTTT. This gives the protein CASSLVSLGGNQPQHF.

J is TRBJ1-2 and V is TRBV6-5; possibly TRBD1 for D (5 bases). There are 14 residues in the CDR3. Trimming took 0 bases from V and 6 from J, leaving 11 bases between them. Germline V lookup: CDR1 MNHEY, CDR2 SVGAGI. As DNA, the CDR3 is TGTGCCAGCAGTTACTCGGGGGGAGGGGATGGCTACACCTTC. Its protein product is CASSYSGGGDGYTF.

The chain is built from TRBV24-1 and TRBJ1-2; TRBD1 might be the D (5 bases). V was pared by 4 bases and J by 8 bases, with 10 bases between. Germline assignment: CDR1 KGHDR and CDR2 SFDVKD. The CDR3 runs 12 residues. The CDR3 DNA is TGTGCCACCAGTGACCGGGGGACCGGCTACACCTTC. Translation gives CATSDRGTGYTF.

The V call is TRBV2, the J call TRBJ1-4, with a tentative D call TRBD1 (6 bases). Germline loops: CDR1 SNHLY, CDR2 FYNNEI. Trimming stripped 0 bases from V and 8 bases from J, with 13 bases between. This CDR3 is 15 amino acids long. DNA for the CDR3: TGTGCCAGCAGTGAAGCGGACAGACTTTTGGAAAAACTGTTTTTT. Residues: CASSEADRLLEKLFF.

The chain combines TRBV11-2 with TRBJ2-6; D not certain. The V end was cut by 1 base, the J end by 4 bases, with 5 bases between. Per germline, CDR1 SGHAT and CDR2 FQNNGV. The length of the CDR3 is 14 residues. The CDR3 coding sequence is TGTGCCAGCAGCTTAGGGGCCGGGGCCAACGTCCTGACTTTC. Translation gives CASSLGAGANVLTF.

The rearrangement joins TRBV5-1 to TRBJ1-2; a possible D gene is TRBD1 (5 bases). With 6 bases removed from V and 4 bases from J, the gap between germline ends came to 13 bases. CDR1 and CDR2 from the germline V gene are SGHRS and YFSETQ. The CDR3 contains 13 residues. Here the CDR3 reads CASTREYSYGYTF. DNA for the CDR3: TGCGCCAGCACCAGGGAATACAGCTATGGCTACACCTTC.

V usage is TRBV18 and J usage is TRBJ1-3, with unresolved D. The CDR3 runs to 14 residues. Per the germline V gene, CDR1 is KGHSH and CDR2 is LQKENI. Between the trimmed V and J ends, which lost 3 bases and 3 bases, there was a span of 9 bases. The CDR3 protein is CASSPGSRGNTIYF. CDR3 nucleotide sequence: TGTGCCAGCTCACCCGGGAGTCGTGGAAACACCATATATTTT.

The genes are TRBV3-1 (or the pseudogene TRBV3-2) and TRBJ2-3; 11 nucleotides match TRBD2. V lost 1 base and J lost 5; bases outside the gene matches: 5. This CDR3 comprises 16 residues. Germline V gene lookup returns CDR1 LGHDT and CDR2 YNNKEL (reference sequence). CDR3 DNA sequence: TGTGCCAGCAGCCAAGGCCTAGCGGGGGGTATAGATACGCAGTATTTT. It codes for CASSQGLAGGIDTQYF.

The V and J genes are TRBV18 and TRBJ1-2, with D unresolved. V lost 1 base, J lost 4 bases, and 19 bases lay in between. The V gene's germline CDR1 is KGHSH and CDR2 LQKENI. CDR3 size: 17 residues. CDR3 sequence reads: CASSPLLTPSDSYGYTF. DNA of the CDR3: TGTGCCAGCTCACCACTACTTACGCCCAGCGATTCCTATGGCTACACCTTC.

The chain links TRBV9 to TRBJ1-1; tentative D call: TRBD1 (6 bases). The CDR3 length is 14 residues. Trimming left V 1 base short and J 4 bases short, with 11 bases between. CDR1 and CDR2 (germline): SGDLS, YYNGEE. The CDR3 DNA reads TGTGCCAGCAGCGTACACAGGGTTGCCACTGAAGCTTTCTTT. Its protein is CASSVHRVATEAFF.

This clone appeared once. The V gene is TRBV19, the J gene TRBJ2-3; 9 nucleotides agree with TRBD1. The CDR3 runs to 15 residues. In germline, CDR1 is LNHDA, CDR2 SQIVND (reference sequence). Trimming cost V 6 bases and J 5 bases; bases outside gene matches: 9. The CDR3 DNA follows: TGTGCCAGTAGCCTGGGACAGGGTGAGCTAGATACGCAGTATTTT. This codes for CASSLGQGELDTQYF.

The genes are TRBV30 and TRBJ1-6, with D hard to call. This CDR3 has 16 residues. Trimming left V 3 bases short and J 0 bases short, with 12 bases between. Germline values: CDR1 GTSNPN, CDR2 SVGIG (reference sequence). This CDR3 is CAWRYMWSSYNSPLHF. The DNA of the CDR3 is TGTGCCTGGAGGTACATGTGGAGCTCCTATAATTCACCCCTCCACTTT.

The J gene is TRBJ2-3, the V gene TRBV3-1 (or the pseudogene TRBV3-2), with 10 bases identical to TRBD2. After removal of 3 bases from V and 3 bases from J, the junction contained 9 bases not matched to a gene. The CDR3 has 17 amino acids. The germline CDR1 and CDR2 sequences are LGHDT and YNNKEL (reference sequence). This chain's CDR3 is CASSHPGSGGETDTQYF. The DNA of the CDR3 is TGTGCCAGCAGCCACCCGGGGAGCGGGGGGGAGACAGATACGCAGTATTTT.

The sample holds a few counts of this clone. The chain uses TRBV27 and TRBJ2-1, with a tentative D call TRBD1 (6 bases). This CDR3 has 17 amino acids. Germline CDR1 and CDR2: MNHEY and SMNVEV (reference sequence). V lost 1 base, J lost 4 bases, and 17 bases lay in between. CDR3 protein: CASSLLVNRVGYNEQFF. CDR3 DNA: TGTGCCAGCAGTTTATTGGTGAACAGGGTCGGTTACAATGAGCAGTTCTTC.

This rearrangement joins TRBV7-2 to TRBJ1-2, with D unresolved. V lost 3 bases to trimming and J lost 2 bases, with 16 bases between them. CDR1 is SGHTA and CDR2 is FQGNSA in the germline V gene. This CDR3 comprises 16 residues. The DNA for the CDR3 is TGTGCCAGCAGCTTCGGCCCCTGGGCGGGCAACTATGGCTACACCTTC. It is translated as CASSFGPWAGNYGYTF.

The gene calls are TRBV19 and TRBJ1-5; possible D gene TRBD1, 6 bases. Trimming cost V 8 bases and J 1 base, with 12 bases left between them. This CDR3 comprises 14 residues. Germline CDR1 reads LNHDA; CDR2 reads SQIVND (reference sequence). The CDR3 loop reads CASGSQGSNQPQHF. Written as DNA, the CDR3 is TGTGCCAGTGGATCACAGGGCAGCAATCAGCCCCAGCATTTT.

The CDR3 DNA sequence: TGTGCCAGCCTGGGTGGAGGGCAGCACCGCTCTGGGGCCAACGTCCTGACTTTC. Amino acid sequence: CASLGGGQHRSGANVLTF. The genes are TRBV2 and TRBJ2-6, with D possibly being TRBD2 (6 bases). The CDR3 extends over 18 amino acids. CDR1 is SNHLY and CDR2 is FYNNEI in the germline V gene. Trimming removed 8 bases from V and 0 bases from J, with 20 bases in between.

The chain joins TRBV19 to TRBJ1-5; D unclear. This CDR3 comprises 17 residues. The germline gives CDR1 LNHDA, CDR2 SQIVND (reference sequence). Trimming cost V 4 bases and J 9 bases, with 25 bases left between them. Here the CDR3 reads CASSKSRREGFLRPQHF. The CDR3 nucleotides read TGTGCCAGTAGTAAATCCCGGAGGGAGGGTTTTCTTAGGCCCCAGCATTTT.

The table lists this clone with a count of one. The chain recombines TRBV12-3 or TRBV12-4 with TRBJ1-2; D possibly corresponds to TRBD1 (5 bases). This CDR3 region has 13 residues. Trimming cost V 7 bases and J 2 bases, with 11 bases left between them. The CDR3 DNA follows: TGTGCCAGCATCCGCGGGGGGAACTATGGCTACACCTTC. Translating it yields CASIRGGNYGYTF.

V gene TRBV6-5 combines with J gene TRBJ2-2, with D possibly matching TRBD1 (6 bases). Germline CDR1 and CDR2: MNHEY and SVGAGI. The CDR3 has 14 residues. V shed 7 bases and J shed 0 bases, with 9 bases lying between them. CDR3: CASTTGPNTGELFF. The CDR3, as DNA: TGTGCCAGCACCACAGGGCCGAACACCGGGGAGCTGTTTTTT.

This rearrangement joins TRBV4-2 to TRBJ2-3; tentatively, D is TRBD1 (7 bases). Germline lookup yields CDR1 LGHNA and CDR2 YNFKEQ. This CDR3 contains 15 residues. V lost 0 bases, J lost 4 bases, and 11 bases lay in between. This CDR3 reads CASSQEEGAADTQYF. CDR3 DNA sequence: TGTGCCAGCAGCCAAGAGGAGGGGGCCGCAGATACGCAGTATTTT.

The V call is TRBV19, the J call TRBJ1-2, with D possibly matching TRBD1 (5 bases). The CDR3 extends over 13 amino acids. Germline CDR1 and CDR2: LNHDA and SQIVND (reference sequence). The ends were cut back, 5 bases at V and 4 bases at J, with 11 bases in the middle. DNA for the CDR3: TGTGCCAGTAGTGACAAAGGGGTCTATGGCTACACCTTC. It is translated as CASSDKGVYGYTF.

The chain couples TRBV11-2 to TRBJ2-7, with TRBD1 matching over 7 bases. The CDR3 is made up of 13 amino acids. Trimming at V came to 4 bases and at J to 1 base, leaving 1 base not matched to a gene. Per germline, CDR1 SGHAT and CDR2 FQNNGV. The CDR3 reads CASSSTGSYEQYV. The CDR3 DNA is TGTGCCAGCAGCTCGACAGGGTCCTACGAGCAGTACGTC.

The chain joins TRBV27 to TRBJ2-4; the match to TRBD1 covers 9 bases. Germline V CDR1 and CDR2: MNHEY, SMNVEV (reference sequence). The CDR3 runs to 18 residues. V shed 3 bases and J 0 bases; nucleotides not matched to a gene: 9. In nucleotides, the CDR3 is TGTGCCAGCAGTTTGTCTCCGGGACAGGGTGGAGCCAAAAACATTCAGTACTTC. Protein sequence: CASSLSPGQGGAKNIQYF.